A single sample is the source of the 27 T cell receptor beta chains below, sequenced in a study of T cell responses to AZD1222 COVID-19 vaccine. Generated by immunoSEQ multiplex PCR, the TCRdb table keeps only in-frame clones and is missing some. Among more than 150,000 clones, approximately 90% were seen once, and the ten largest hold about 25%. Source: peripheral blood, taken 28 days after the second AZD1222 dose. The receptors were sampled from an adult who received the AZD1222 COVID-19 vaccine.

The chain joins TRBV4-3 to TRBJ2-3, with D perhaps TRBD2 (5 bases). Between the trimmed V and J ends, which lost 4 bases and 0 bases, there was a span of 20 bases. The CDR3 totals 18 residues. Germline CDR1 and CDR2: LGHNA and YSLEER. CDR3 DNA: TGCGCCAGCAGCCCCCGGGGAGTGGGAAGTGTTAGCACAGATACGCAGTATTTT. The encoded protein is CASSPRGVGSVSTDTQYF.

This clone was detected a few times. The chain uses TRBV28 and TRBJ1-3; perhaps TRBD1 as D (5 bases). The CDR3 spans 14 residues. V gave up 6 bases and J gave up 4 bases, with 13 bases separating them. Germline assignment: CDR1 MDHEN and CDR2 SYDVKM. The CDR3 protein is CASSRAWGGNTIYF. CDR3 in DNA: TGTGCCAGCAGCCGCGCCTGGGGGGGAAACACCATATATTTT. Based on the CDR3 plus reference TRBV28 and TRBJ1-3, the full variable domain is DVKVTQSSRYLVKRTGEKVFLECVQDMDHENMFWYRQDPGLGLRLIYFSYDVKMKEKGDIPEGYSVSREKKERFSLILESASTNQTSMYLCASSRAWGGNTIYFGEGSWLTVV.

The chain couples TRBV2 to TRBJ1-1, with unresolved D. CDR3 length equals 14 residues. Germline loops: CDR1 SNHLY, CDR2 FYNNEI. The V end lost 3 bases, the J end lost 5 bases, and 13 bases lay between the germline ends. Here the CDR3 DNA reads TGTGCCAGCAGTGATTGGGCGCCCAGGACTGAAGCTTTCTTT. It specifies CASSDWAPRTEAFF. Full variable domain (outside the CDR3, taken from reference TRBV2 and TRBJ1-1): EPEVTQTPSHQVTQMGQEVILRCVPISNHLYFYWYRQILGQKVEFLVSFYNNEISEKSEIFDDQFSVERPDGSNFTLKIRSTKLEDSAMYFCASSDWAPRTEAFFGQGTRLTVV.

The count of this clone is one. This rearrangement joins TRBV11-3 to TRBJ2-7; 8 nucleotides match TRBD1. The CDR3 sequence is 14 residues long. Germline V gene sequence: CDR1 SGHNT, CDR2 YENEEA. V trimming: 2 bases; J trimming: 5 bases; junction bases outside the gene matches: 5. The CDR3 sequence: CASSLRQGSNEQYF. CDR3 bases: TGTGCCAGCAGCTTACGACAGGGGTCCAACGAGCAGTACTTC. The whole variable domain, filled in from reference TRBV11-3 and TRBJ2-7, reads EAGVVQSPRYKIIEKKQPVAFWCNPISGHNTLYWYLQNLGQGPELLIRYENEEAVDDSQLPKDRFSAERLKGVDSTLKIQPAELGDSAVYLCASSLRQGSNEQYFGPGTRLTVT.

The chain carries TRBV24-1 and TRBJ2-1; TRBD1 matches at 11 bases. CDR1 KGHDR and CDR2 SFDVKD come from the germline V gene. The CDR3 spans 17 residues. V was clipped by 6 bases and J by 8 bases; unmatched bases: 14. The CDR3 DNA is TGTGCCACCAGTACATCCCTCGGACAGGGGGCGCGCTATGAGCAGTTCTTC. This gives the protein CATSTSLGQGARYEQFF.

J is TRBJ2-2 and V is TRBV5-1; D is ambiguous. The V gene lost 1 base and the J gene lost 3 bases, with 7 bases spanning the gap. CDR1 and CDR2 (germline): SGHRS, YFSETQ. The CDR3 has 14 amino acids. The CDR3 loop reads CASSLPLDTGELFF. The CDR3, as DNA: TGCGCCAGCAGCTTGCCCCTGGACACCGGGGAGCTGTTTTTT.

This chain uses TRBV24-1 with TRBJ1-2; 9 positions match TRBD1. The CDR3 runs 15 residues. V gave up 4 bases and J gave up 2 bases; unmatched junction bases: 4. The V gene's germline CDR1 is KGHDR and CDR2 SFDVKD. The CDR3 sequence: CATSENGQGNYGYTF. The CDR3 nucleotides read TGTGCCACCAGTGAAAACGGACAGGGGAACTATGGCTACACCTTC.

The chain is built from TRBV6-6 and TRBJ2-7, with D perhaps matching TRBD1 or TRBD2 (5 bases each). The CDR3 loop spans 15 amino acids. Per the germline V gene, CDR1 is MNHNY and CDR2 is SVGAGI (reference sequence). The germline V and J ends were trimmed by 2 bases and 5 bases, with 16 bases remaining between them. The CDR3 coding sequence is TGTGCCAGCAGTTACCCGACCCTGGGACCCAACGAGCAGTACTTC. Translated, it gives CASSYPTLGPNEQYF.

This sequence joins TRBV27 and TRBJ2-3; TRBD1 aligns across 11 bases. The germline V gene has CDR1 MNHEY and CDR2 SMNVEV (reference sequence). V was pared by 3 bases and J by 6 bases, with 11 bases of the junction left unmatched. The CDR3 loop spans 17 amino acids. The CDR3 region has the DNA TGTGCCAGCAGTTTCCTTACGGGGACAGGGGGATTGGATACGCAGTATTTT. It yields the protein CASSFLTGTGGLDTQYF.

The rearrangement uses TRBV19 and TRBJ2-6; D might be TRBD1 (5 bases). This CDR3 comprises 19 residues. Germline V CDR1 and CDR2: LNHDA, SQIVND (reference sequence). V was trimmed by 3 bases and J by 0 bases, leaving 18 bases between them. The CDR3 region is CASSIAGPLDSSGANVLTF. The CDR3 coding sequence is TGTGCCAGTAGTATTGCCGGACCTCTCGACAGCTCTGGGGCCAACGTCCTGACTTTC.

The DNA of the CDR3 is TGTGCCAGCGCCATTGAGGTAGCTGGGCAGTACTTC. Encoded protein: CASAIEVAGQYF. The chain uses TRBV28 and TRBJ2-7; D not resolved. Looked up from germline, CDR1 is MDHEN and CDR2 is SYDVKM. V lost 8 bases, J lost 9 bases, and 17 bases lay in between. The CDR3 length is 12 residues.

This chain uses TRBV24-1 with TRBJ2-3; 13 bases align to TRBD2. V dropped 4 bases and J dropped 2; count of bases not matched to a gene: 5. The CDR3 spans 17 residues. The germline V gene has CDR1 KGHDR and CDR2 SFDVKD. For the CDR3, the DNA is TGTGCCACCAGTGACCCGGGACTAGCGGGATTCACAGATACGCAGTATTTT. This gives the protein CATSDPGLAGFTDTQYF.

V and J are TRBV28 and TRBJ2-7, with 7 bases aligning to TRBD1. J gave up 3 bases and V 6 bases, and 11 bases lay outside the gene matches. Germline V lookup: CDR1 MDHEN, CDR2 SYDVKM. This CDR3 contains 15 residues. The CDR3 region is CASSQTGTAHYEQYF. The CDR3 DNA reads TGTGCCAGCAGCCAAACCGGGACAGCCCACTACGAGCAGTACTTC.

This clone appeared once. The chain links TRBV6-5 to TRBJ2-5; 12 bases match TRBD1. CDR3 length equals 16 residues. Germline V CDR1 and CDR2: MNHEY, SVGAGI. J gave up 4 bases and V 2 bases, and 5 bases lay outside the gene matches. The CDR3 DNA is TGTGCCAGCAGTTACCTCCCGGGACAGGGGGCAGAGACCCAGTACTTC. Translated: CASSYLPGQGAETQYF.

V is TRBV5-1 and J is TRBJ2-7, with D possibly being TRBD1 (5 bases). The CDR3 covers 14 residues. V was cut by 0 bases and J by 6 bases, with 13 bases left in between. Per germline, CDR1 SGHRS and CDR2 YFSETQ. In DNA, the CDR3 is TGCGCCAGCAGCTTGGCAGGGTCGACGGGCGAGCAGTACTTC. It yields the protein CASSLAGSTGEQYF.

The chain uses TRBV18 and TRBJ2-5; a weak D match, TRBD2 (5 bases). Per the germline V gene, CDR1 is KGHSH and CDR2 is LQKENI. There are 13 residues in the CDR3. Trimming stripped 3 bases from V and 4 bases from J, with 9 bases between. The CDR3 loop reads CASSPKGGETQYF. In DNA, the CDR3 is TGTGCCAGCTCACCGAAAGGAGGAGAGACCCAGTACTTC.

CDR3: CASSGGGRAYEQYF. The CDR3 coding sequence is TGTGCCAGCAGCGGTGGGGGCAGGGCCTACGAGCAGTACTTC. The V gene is TRBV28, the J gene TRBJ2-7, with D perhaps TRBD1 (6 bases). Germline CDR1 reads MDHEN; CDR2 reads SYDVKM. CDR3 length: 14 residues. V lost 6 bases and J lost 2, with 14 bases in between.

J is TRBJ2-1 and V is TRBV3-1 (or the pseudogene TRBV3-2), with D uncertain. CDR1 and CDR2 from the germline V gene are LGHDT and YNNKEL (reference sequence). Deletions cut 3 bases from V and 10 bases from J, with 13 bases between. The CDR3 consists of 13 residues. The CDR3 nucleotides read TGTGCCAGCAGCCACCGTGGCCAGCGCGAGCAGTTCTTC. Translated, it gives CASSHRGQREQFF.

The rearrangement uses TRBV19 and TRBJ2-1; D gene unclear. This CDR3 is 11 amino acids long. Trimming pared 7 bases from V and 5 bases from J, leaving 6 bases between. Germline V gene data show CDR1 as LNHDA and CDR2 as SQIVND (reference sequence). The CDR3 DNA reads TGTGCCAGTATGGGTCACAATGAGCAGTTCTTC. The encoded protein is CASMGHNEQFF.

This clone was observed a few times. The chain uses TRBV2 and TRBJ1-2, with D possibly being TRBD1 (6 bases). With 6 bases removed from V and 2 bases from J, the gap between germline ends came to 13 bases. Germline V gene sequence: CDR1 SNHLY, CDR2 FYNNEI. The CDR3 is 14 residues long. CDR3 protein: CASRGQSLNYGYTF. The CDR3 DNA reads TGTGCCAGCAGGGGACAATCCTTAAACTATGGCTACACCTTC. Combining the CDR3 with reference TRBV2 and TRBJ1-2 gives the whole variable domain EPEVTQTPSHQVTQMGQEVILRCVPISNHLYFYWYRQILGQKVEFLVSFYNNEISEKSEIFDDQFSVERPDGSNFTLKIRSTKLEDSAMYFCASRGQSLNYGYTFGSGTRLTVV.

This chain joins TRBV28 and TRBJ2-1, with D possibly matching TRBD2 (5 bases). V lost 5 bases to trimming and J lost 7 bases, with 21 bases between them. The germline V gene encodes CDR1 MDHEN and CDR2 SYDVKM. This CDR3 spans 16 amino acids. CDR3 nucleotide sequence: TGTGCCAGCAGTCCGCCGGGATCGCGGGCCCTTAATGAGCAGTTCTTC. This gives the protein CASSPPGSRALNEQFF.

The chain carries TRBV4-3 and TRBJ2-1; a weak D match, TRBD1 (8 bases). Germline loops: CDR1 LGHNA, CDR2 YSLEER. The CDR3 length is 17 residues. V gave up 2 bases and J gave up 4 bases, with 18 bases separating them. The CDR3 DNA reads TGCGCCAGCAGCCAAAGGACAGGGAGGGTGGGATACAATGAGCAGTTCTTC. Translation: CASSQRTGRVGYNEQFF.

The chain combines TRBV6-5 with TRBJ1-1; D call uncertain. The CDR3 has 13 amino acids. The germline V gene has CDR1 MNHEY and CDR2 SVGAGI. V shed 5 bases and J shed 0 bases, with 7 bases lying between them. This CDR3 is CASSLRLNTEAFF. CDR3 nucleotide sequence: TGTGCCAGCAGTCTTAGGTTGAACACTGAAGCTTTCTTT.

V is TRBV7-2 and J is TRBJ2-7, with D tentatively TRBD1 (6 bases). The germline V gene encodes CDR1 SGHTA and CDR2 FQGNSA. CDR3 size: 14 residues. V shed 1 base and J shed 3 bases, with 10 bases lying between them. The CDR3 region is CASSLGQVFYEQYF. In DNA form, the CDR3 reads TGTGCCAGCAGCTTAGGACAGGTGTTCTACGAGCAGTACTTC.

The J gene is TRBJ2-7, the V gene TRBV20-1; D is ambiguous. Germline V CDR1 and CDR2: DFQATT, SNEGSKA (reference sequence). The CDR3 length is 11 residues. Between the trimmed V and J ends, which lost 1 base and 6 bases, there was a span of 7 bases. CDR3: CSARVLREQYF. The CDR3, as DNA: TGCAGTGCTAGAGTCCTACGCGAGCAGTACTTC.

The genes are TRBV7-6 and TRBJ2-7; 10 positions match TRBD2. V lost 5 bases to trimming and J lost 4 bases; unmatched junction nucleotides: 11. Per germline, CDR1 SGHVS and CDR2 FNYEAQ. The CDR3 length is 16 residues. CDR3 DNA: TGTGCCAGCAGCACCGTAGCGGGAGGAAACATATACGAGCAGTACTTC. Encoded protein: CASSTVAGGNIYEQYF. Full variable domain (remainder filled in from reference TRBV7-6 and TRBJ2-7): GAGVSQSPRYKVTKRGQDVALRCDPISGHVSLYWYRQALGQGPEFLTYFNYEAQQDKSGLPNDRFSAERPEGSISTLTIQRTEQRDSAMYRCASSTVAGGNIYEQYFGPGTRLTVT.

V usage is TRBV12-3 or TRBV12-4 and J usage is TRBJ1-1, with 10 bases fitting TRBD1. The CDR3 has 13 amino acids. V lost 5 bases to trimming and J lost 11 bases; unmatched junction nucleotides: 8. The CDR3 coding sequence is TGTGCCAGCAGTCCCCGGGACAGGGGTATTGCTTTCTTT. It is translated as CASSPRDRGIAFF.